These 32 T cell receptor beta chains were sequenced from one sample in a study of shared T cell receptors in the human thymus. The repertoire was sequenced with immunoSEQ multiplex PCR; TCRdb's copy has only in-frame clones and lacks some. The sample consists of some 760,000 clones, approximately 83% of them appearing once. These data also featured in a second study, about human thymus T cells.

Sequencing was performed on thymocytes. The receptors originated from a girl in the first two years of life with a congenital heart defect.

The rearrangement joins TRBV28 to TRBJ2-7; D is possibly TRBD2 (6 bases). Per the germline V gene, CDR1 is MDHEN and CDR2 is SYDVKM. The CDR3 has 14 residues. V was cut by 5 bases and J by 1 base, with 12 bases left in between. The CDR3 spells CASSDWGVSYEQYF. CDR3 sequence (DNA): TGTGCCAGCAGTGACTGGGGGGTATCCTACGAGCAGTACTTC.

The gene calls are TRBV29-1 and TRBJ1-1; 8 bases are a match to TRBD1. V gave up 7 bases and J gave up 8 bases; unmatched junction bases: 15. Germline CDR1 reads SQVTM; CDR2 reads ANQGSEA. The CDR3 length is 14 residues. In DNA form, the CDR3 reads TGCAGCGCTTACAATCGGGCCAGGGGGCACGAAGCTTTCTTT. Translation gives CSAYNRARGHEAFF.

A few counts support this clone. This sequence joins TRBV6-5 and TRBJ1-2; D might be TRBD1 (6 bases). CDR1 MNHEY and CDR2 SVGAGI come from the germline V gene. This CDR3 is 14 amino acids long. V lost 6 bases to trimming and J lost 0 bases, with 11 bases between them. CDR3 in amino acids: CASRPTGPNYGYTF. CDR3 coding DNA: TGTGCCAGCAGACCGACAGGCCCTAACTATGGCTACACCTTC.

CDR3 nucleotides: TGTGCCAGTAGTATTGAGGGTCTCTCTGGAAACACCATATATTTT. This translates into CASSIEGLSGNTIYF. The V and J genes are TRBV19 and TRBJ1-3; D not resolved. Germline CDR1 is LNHDA and CDR2 is SQIVND (reference sequence). This CDR3 spans 15 amino acids. The V gene lost 3 bases and the J gene lost 0 bases, with 9 bases spanning the gap.

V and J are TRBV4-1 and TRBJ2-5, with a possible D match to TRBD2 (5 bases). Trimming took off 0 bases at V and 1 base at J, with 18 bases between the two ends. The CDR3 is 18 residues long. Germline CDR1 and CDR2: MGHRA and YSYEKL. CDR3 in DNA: TGCGCCAGCAGCCAAGATAAATCGGAGGACCTGACCCAAGAGACCCAGTACTTC. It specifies CASSQDKSEDLTQETQYF.

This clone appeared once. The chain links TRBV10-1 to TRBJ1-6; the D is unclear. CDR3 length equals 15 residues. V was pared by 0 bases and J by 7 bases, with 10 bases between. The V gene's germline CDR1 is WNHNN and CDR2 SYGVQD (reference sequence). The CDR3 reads CASSESRSRNSPLHF. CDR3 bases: TGCGCCAGCAGTGAGTCGAGGTCCAGAAATTCACCCCTCCACTTT.

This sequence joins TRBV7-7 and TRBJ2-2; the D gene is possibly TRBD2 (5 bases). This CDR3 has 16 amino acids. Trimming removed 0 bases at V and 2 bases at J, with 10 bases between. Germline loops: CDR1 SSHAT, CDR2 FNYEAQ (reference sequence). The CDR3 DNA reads TGTGCCAGCAGCTTAGCTTTGCCTAGCAACACCGGGGAGCTGTTTTTT. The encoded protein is CASSLALPSNTGELFF.

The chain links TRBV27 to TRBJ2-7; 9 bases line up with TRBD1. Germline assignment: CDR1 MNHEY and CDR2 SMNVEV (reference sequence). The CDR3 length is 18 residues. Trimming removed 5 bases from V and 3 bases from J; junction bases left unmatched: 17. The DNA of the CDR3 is TGTGCCAGCAGTCTAGGGGACAGGGCTGTCCCTAACCTCTACGAGCAGTACTTC. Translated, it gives CASSLGDRAVPNLYEQYF.

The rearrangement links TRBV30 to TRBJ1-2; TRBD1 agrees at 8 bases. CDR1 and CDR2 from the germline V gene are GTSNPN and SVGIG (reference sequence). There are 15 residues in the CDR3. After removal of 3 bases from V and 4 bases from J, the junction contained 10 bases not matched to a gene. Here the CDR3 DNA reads TGTGCCTGGAGCGGTCTCGACAGGGGTGTCTATGGCTACACCTTC. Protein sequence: CAWSGLDRGVYGYTF.

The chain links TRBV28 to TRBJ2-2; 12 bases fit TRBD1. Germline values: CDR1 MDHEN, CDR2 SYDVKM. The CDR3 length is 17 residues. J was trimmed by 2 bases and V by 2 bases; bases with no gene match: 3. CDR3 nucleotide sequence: TGTGCCAGCAGTTTAGGGGACAGGGGGCGAAACACCGGGGAGCTGTTTTTT. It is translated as CASSLGDRGRNTGELFF. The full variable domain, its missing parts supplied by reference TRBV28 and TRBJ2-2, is DVKVTQSSRYLVKRTGEKVFLECVQDMDHENMFWYRQDPGLGLRLIYFSYDVKMKEKGDIPEGYSVSREKKERFSLILESASTNQTSMYLCASSLGDRGRNTGELFFGEGSRLTVL.

The CDR3 sequence: CATNEGSRLISYNEQFF. The CDR3 coding sequence is TGTGCCACCAACGAGGGTTCGAGATTGATCTCCTACAATGAGCAGTTCTTC. V usage is TRBV15 and J usage is TRBJ2-1, with D possibly being TRBD2 (5 bases). V lost 7 bases and J 0 bases, leaving 19 bases between the germline ends. Germline-derived CDR1 and CDR2 are LNHNV and YYDKDF (reference sequence). CDR3 length: 17 amino acids. The full variable domain, completed using reference TRBV15 and TRBJ2-1, is DAMVIQNPRYQVTQFGKPVTLSCSQTLNHNVMYWYQQKSSQAPKLLFHYYDKDFNNEADTPDNFQSRRPNTSFCFLDIRSPGLGDTAMYLCATNEGSRLISYNEQFFGPGTRLTVL.

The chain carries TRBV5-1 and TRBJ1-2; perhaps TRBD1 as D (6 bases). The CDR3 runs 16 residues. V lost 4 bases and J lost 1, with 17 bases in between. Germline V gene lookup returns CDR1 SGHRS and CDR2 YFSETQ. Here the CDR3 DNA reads TGCGCCAGCAGCCTTTCCCGGACAGAATTTAACTATGGCTACACCTTC. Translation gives CASSLSRTEFNYGYTF. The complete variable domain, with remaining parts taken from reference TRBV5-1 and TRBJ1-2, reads KAGVTQTPRYLIKTRGQQVTLSCSPISGHRSVSWYQQTPGQGLQFLFEYFSETQRNKGNFPGRFSGRQFSNSRSEMNVSTLELGDSALYLCASSLSRTEFNYGYTFGSGTRLTVV.

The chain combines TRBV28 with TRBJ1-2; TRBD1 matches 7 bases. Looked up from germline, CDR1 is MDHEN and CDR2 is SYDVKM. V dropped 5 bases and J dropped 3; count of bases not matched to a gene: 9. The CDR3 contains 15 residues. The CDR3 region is CASSRLTGVDYGYTF. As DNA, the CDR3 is TGTGCCAGCAGTAGACTAACAGGGGTCGACTATGGCTACACCTTC.

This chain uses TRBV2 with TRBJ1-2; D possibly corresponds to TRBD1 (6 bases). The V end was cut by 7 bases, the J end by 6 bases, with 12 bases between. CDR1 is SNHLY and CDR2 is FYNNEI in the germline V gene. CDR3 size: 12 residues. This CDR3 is CASITPGDGYTF. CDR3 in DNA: TGTGCCAGCATTACCCCAGGGGATGGCTACACCTTC.

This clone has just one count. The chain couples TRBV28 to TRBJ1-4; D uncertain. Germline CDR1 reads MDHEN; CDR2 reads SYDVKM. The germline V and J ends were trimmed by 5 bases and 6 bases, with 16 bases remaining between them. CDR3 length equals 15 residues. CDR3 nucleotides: TGTGCCAGCAGTCTCGGGAAGGTTCGCGATGAAAAACTGTTTTTT. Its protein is CASSLGKVRDEKLFF.

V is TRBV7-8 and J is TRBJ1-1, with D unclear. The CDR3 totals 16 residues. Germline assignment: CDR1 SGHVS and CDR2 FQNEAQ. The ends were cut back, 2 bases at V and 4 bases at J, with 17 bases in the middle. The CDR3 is CASSLIRARRTTEAFF. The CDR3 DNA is TGTGCCAGCAGCTTAATTAGGGCAAGGAGGACCACTGAAGCTTTCTTT.

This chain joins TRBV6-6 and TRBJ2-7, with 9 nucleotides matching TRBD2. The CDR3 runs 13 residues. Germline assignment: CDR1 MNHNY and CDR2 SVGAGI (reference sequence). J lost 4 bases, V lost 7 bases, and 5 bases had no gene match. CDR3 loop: CASTRAGGYEQYF. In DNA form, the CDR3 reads TGTGCCAGCACCCGAGCGGGGGGTTACGAGCAGTACTTC.

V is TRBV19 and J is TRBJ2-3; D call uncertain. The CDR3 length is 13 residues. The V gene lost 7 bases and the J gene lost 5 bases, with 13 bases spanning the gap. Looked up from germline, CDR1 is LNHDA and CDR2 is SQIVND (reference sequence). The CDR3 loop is CASTPRREDTQYF. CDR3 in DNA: TGTGCCAGTACCCCCCGCCGCGAAGATACGCAGTATTTT.

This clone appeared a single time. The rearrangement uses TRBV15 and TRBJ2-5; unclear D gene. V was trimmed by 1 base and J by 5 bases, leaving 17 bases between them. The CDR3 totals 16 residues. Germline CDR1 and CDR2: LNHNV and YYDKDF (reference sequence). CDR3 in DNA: TGTGCCACCAGCAGAGCCCCCGCGACCAACGGGGAGACCCAGTACTTC. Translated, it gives CATSRAPATNGETQYF.

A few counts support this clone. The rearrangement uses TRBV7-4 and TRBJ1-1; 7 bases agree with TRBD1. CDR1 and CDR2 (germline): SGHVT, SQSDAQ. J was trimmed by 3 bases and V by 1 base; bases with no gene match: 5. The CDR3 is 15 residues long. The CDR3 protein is CASSLEFDRDTEAFF. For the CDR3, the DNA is TGTGCCAGCAGCTTAGAGTTCGACAGGGACACTGAAGCTTTCTTT.

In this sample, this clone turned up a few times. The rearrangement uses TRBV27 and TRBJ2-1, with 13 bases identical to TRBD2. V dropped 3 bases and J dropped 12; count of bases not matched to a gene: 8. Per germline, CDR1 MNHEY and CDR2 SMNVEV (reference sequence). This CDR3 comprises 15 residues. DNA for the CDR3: TGTGCCAGCAGTTTCAGGACTAGCGGGGGATGGCGGCAGTTCTTC. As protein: CASSFRTSGGWRQFF.

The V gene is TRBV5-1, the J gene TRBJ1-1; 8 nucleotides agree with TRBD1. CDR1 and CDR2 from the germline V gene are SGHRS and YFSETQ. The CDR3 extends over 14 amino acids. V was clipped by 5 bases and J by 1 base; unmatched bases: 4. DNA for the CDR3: TGCGCCAGCAGTCGACAGGGGACGAACACTGAAGCTTTCTTT. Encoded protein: CASSRQGTNTEAFF.

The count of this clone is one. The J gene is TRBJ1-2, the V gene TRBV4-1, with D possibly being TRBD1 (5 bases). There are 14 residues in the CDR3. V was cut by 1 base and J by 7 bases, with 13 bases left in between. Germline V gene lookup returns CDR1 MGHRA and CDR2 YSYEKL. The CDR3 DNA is TGCGCCAGCAGCCAAGTAGCAGGGCTCCGTGGCTACACCTTC. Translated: CASSQVAGLRGYTF.

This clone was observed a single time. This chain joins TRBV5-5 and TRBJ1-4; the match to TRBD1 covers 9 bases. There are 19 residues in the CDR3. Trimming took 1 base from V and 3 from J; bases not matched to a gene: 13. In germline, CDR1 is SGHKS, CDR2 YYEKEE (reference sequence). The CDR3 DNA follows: TGTGCCAGCAGCTTGAGTTGGGGACAGGGAGGTTGGGCTAATGAAAAACTGTTTTTT. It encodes CASSLSWGQGGWANEKLFF.

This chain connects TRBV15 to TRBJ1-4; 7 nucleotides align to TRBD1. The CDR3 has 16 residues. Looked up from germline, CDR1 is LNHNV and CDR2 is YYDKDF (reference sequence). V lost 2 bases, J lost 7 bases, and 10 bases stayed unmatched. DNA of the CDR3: TGTGCCACCAGCAGATTTTCCAACAGGGGTGGTGAAAAACTGTTTTTT. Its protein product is CATSRFSNRGGEKLFF. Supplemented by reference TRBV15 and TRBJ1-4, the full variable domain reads DAMVIQNPRYQVTQFGKPVTLSCSQTLNHNVMYWYQQKSSQAPKLLFHYYDKDFNNEADTPDNFQSRRPNTSFCFLDIRSPGLGDTAMYLCATSRFSNRGGEKLFFGSGTQLSVL.

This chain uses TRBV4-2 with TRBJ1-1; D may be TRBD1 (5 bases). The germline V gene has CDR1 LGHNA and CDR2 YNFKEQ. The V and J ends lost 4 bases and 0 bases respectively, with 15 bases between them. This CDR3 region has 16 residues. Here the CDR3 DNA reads TGTGCCAGCAGCCCATGCGGGGCAGGATTGAACACTGAAGCTTTCTTT. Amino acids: CASSPCGAGLNTEAFF.

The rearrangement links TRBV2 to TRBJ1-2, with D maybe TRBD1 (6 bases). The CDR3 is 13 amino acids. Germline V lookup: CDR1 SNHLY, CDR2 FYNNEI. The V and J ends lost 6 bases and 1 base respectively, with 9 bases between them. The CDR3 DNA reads TGTGCCAGCAGGGACAGAAATAACTATGGCTACACCTTC. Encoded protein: CASRDRNNYGYTF.

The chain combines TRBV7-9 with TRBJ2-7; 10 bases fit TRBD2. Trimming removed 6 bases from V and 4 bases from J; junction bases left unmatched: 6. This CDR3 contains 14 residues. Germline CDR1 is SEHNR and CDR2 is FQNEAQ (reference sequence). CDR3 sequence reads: CASRSGTSDYEQYF. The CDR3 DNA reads TGTGCCAGCAGATCCGGGACTAGCGATTACGAGCAGTACTTC.

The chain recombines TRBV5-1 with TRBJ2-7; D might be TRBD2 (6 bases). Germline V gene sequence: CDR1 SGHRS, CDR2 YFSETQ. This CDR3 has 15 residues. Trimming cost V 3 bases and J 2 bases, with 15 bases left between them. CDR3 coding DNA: TGCGCCAGCAGCTGGGCGGGACGGGTCCCCTACGAGCAGTACTTC. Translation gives CASSWAGRVPYEQYF.

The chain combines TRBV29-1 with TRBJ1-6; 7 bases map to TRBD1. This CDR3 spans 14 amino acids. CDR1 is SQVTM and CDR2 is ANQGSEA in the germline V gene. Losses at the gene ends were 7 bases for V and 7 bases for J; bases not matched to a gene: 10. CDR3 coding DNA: TGCAGCGCCGCGACAGGGCAGCGGAATTCACCCCTCCACTTT. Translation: CSAATGQRNSPLHF.

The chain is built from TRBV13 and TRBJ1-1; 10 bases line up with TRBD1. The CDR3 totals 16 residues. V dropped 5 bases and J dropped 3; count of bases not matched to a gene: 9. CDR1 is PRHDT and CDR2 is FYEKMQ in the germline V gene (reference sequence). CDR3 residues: CASSNRDRGSDTEAFF. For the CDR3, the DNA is TGTGCCAGCAGCAACCGGGACAGGGGATCGGACACTGAAGCTTTCTTT.

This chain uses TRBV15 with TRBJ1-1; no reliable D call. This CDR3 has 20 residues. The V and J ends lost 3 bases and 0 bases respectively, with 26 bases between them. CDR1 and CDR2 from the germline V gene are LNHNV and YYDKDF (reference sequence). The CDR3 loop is CATSSPPTRTRRGVNTEAFF. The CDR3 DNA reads TGTGCCACCAGCAGCCCCCCCACACGTACTAGGCGAGGTGTGAACACTGAAGCTTTCTTT.